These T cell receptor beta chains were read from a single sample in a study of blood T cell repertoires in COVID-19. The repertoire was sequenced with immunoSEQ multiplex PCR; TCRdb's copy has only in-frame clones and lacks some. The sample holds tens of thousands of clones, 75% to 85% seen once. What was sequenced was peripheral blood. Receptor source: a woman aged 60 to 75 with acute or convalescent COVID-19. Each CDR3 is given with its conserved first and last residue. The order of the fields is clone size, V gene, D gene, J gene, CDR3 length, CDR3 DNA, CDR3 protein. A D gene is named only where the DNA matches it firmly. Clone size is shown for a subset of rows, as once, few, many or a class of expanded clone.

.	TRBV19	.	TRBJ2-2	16	TGTGCCAGTAGTCCGAGAGGCAGGGGAGTGACCGGGGAGCTGTTTTTT	CASSPRGRGVTGELFF
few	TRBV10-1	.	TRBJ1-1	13	TGCGCCAGCAGTGAGTCGAACAGGGTTGAAGCTTTCTTT	CASSESNRVEAFF
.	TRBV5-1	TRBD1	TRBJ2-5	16	TGCGCCAGCAGCGGGGGGACAGGAGGGTACCAAGAGACCCAGTACTTC	CASSGGTGGYQETQYF
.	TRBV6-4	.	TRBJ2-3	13	TGTGCCAGCAGTGACACAGGGATAGATACGCAGTATTTT	CASSDTGIDTQYF
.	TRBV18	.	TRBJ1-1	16	TGTGCCAGCTCACGAAACGCAAGGACTGGGAACACTGAAGCTTTCTTT	CASSRNARTGNTEAFF
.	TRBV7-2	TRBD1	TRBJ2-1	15	TGTGCCAGCAGCTGGGGACAGGGGTTCTACAATGAGCAGTTCTTC	CASSWGQGFYNEQFF
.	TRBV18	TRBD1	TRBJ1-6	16	TGTGCCAGCTCAACGCAGTGGACAGGGAATAATTCACCCCTCCACTTT	CASSTQWTGNNSPLHF
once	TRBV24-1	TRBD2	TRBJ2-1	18	TGTGCCACCAGTGGGCCTAGCGGGAGCCCGAGCTCCTACAATGAGCAGTTCTTC	CATSGPSGSPSSYNEQFF
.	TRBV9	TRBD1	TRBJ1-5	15	TGTGCCAGCAGCCAGGGGACAGCAAGCAATCAGCCCCAGCATTTT	CASSQGTASNQPQHF
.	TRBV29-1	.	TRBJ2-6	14	TGCAGCGTCGCGACAGACTCTGGGGCCAACGTCCTGACTTTC	CSVATDSGANVLTF
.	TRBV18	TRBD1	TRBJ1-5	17	TGTGCCAGCTCACCATCACACAGGGGAGACGGCAATCAGCCCCAGCATTTT	CASSPSHRGDGNQPQHF
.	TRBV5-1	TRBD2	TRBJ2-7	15	TGCGCCAGCAGCCGGACTAGCTTTCCTTCCTACGAGCAGTACTTC	CASSRTSFPSYEQYF
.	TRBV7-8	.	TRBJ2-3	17	TGTGCCAGCAGCTTAGTCCACCTTAGCGGTAGCACAGATACGCAGTATTTT	CASSLVHLSGSTDTQYF
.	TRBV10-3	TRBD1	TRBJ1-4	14	TGTGCCACCCGTGACAGGGAAATTAATGAAAAACTGTTTTTT	CATRDREINEKLFF
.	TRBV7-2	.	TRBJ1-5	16	TGTGCCAGCAGCTTAGCAAGCACGTATAGCAATCAGCCCCAGCATTTT	CASSLASTYSNQPQHF
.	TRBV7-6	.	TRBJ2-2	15	TGTGCCAGCAGCCTGACAGGCTCGAACACCGGGGAGCTGTTTTTT	CASSLTGSNTGELFF
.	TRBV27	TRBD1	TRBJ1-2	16	TGTGCCAGCAGTTTAGTCGTGAGGGGGCGAGCTCATGGCTACACCTTC	CASSLVVRGRAHGYTF
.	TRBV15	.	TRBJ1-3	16	TGTGCCACCAGCAGAGATAGACCAGGGCACGGAAACACCATATATTTT	CATSRDRPGHGNTIYF
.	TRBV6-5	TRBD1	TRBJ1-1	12	TGTGCCAGCAGTCTAGACAGGGGGGAAGCTTTCTTT	CASSLDRGEAFF
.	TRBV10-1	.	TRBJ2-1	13	TGCGCCAGCAGTGAACAGGGTTACAATGAGCAGTTCTTC	CASSEQGYNEQFF
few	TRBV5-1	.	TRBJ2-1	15	TGCGCCAGCAGCTTGCAAGCGGGGACATACAATGAGCAGTTCTTC	CASSLQAGTYNEQFF
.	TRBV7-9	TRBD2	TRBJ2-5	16	TGTGCCAGCAGCTTAGTCATAGCGGGAGGGCCGGAGACCCAGTACTTC	CASSLVIAGGPETQYF
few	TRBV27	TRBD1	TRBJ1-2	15	TGTGCCAGCAGTCCCATGGACAGGGAGAACTATGGCTACACCTTC	CASSPMDRENYGYTF
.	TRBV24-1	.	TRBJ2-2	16	TGTGCCACCAGCAAGCAGACAGGAGCGAACACCGGGGAGCTGTTTTTT	CATSKQTGANTGELFF
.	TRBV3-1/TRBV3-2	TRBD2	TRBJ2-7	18	TGTGCCAGCAGCCCTCTCCCTAGCGGGAGACTAGACGGCGACGAGCAGTACTTC	CASSPLPSGRLDGDEQYF